Included here is one TCR beta chain sequence, with context. TCRdb called the RACE reads again in MiXCR, with one record for every CDR3 protein. Counted here are around 380,000 distinct CDR3 sequences, 4.8% occurring once; the ten biggest clones make up around 2%. This CDR3 region has 12 residues. Trimming cost V 4 bases and J 10 bases, with 13 bases left between them. From germline, CDR1 is SEHNR and CDR2 FQNEAQ (reference sequence). Time point given: patch test 1, 2 weeks after DPC sensitization. Treatment noted: therapeutic diphenylcyclopropenone sensitization with weekly scalp DPC. This record belongs to a study of human T cells and chemical hapten exposure.

The genes are TRBV7-9 and TRBJ1-1; weak D call: TRBD1 (5 bases). The sequence derives from a woman aged 45-60 years with alopecia areata. Some clones in this sample may be carry-over from other donors' samples. This sample comprised whole blood, obtained in connection with sensitization to the hapten diphenylcyclopropenone (DPC). In DNA, the CDR3 is TGTGCCAGCAGCTCCCCCCTGGGGGTAGCTTTCTTT. Its protein is CASSSPLGVAFF.